This passage covers 21 T cell receptor beta chains from one sample sequenced in a study of PD-1 blockade in classical Hodgkin lymphoma. Each and every patient relapsed after autologous stem cell transplantation, and patients got differing brentuximab vedotin exposure. Generated by immunoSEQ multiplex PCR, the TCRdb table keeps only in-frame clones and is missing some. The sample carries about 46,000 clones, 80% recorded once. Sequenced material: peripheral blood mononuclear cells (PBMCs), taken before the second cycle of nivolumab. Source of these receptors: a human donor with classical Hodgkin lymphoma.

The rearrangement links TRBV5-4 to TRBJ2-1, with D unclear. Germline V CDR1 and CDR2: SGHNT, YYREEE (reference sequence). Trimming removed 0 bases from V and 6 bases from J, with 10 bases in between. There are 14 residues in the CDR3. The CDR3 region is CASSLGIDGNEQFF. The DNA for the CDR3 is TGTGCCAGCAGCTTGGGTATAGACGGCAATGAGCAGTTCTTC.

The chain recombines TRBV21-1 with TRBJ1-1. TRBV21-1 is labeled a pseudogene. CDR3 length: 15 residues. This chain's CDR3 is CASSKLGFPETEAFF. The CDR3 nucleotides are TGTGCCAGCAGCAAACTGGGTTTTCCTGAGACTGAAGCTTTCTTT.

The V call is TRBV19, the J call TRBJ2-1; D is perhaps TRBD1 (5 bases). There are 15 residues in the CDR3. CDR1 and CDR2 from the germline V gene are LNHDA and SQIVND (reference sequence). Trimming pared 8 bases from V and 3 bases from J, leaving 17 bases between. The CDR3 spells CASDDSQGLYNEQFF. The CDR3 DNA follows: TGTGCCAGTGACGACAGTCAAGGGCTCTACAATGAGCAGTTCTTC.

V is TRBV5-4 and J is TRBJ2-7, with D possibly TRBD2 on 6 matching bases. Trimming left V 5 bases short and J 5 bases short, with 17 bases between. CDR3 length: 14 residues. In germline, CDR1 is SGHNT, CDR2 YYREEE (reference sequence). CDR3 loop: CASRSGTGSDEQYF. The CDR3 nucleotides are TGTGCCAGCAGGTCCGGGACTGGATCTGACGAGCAGTACTTC.

The chain carries TRBV7-9 and TRBJ1-5; the D gene is possibly TRBD1 (5 bases). CDR1 SEHNR and CDR2 FQNEAQ come from the germline V gene (reference sequence). The CDR3 totals 15 residues. V lost 2 bases and J 4 bases, leaving 12 bases between the germline ends. The CDR3 spells CASSLYPGENQPQHF. CDR3 sequence (DNA): TGTGCCAGCAGCTTATACCCGGGGGAGAATCAGCCCCAGCATTTT.

The V gene is TRBV5-1, the J gene TRBJ2-5; D possibly corresponds to TRBD2 (6 bases). The V and J ends lost 2 bases and 3 bases respectively, with 8 bases between them. From germline, CDR1 is SGHRS and CDR2 YFSETQ. This CDR3 comprises 13 residues. This CDR3 reads CASSFPGEETQYF. As DNA, the CDR3 is TGCGCCAGCAGCTTTCCGGGGGAAGAGACCCAGTACTTC.

The V and J genes are TRBV5-4 and TRBJ2-7; 7 bases match TRBD2. Trimming removed 0 bases from V and 3 bases from J; junction bases left unmatched: 9. The germline CDR1 and CDR2 sequences are SGHNT and YYREEE (reference sequence). The CDR3 is 16 residues long. For the CDR3, the DNA is TGTGCCAGCAGCTTGGCTGGTAGCGGGTATAACTACGAGCAGTACTTC. Encoded protein: CASSLAGSGYNYEQYF.

The V call is TRBV13, the J call TRBJ2-3; 7 bases map to TRBD2. V dropped 5 bases and J dropped 6; count of bases not matched to a gene: 5. The CDR3 has 13 amino acids. The germline gives CDR1 PRHDT, CDR2 FYEKMQ (reference sequence). CDR3 residues: CASSLGGFDTQYF. Written as DNA, the CDR3 is TGTGCCAGCAGCCTCGGGGGGTTCGATACGCAGTATTTT.

The sample holds one count of this clone. The V and J genes are TRBV5-4 and TRBJ2-5; the D gene is possibly TRBD2 (5 bases). V dropped 0 bases and J dropped 2 bases, with 11 bases sitting between them. The CDR3 is 15 residues long. The germline V gene encodes CDR1 SGHNT and CDR2 YYREEE (reference sequence). The CDR3 sequence: CASSLAVRGQETQYF. The CDR3 region has the DNA TGTGCCAGCAGCTTGGCCGTTCGGGGACAAGAGACCCAGTACTTC.

This chain uses TRBV6-1 with TRBJ1-5; the match to TRBD1 covers 7 bases. V shed 6 bases and J 3 bases; nucleotides not matched to a gene: 8. There are 15 residues in the CDR3. Germline V gene data show CDR1 as MNHNS and CDR2 as SASEGT. The CDR3 spells CASREGAEANQPQHF. As DNA, the CDR3 is TGTGCCAGCAGGGAGGGGGCTGAGGCCAATCAGCCCCAGCATTTT.

The J gene is TRBJ1-2, the V gene TRBV7-3; D remains ambiguous. V lost 5 bases, J lost 3 bases, and 13 bases lay in between. This CDR3 has 14 amino acids. Looked up from germline, CDR1 is SGHTA and CDR2 is FQGTGA. CDR3 amino acids: CASSPPGPHYGYTF. CDR3 in DNA: TGTGCCAGCAGCCCCCCCGGACCGCACTATGGCTACACCTTC.

V usage is TRBV2 and J usage is TRBJ2-1; possible D gene TRBD2, 6 bases. CDR1 SNHLY and CDR2 FYNNEI come from the germline V gene. The CDR3 contains 13 residues. With 6 bases removed from V and 6 bases from J, the gap between germline ends came to 12 bases. CDR3 region: CASSSGRGNEQFF. The CDR3 nucleotides are TGTGCCAGCAGCAGCGGGCGCGGCAATGAGCAGTTCTTC.

V and J are TRBV5-1 and TRBJ2-6; D is ambiguous. Germline V CDR1 and CDR2: SGHRS, YFSETQ. V lost 0 bases, J lost 4 bases, and 14 bases lay in between. This CDR3 has 17 residues. CDR3 bases: TGCGCCAGCAGCTTGGCCGGGTTGGGCTCCGGGGCCAACGTCCTGACTTTC. Translating it yields CASSLAGLGSGANVLTF.

The chain carries TRBV30 and TRBJ1-2; the D gene is possibly TRBD1 (5 bases). CDR3 size: 12 residues. Germline lookup yields CDR1 GTSNPN and CDR2 SVGIG (reference sequence). With 3 bases removed from V and 2 bases from J, the gap between germline ends came to 7 bases. The CDR3 bases are TGTGCCTGGAGGGGACTGAACTATGGCTACACCTTC. Amino acid sequence: CAWRGLNYGYTF.

The V gene is TRBV11-3, the J gene TRBJ1-1; 12 bases map to TRBD1. The CDR3 spans 14 residues. V shed 5 bases and J 7 bases; nucleotides not matched to a gene: 5. The germline V gene encodes CDR1 SGHNT and CDR2 YENEEA. The CDR3 DNA is TGTGCCAGCAGCCGGGACAGGGGGCTCAGTGAAGCTTTCTTT. This encodes CASSRDRGLSEAFF.

The chain combines TRBV6-1 with TRBJ1-1, with TRBD1 as a possible D gene (6 bases). Between the trimmed V and J ends, which lost 8 bases and 8 bases, there was a span of 12 bases. This CDR3 spans 11 amino acids. The V gene's germline CDR1 is MNHNS and CDR2 SASEGT. The CDR3 is CASPRGGEAFF. In DNA form, the CDR3 reads TGTGCCAGCCCTCGGGGGGGCGAAGCTTTCTTT.

This clone was seen a handful of times. The chain carries TRBV2 and TRBJ1-5; no firm D call. Between the trimmed V and J ends, which lost 8 bases and 11 bases, there was a span of 16 bases. From germline, CDR1 is SNHLY and CDR2 FYNNEI. The CDR3 runs 12 residues. CDR3 DNA: TGTGCCAGCGGGCCTTTCGTTCTGGCCCAGCATTTT. This gives the protein CASGPFVLAQHF.

The chain links TRBV7-9 to TRBJ1-2; a weak D match, TRBD1 (6 bases). Looked up from germline, CDR1 is SEHNR and CDR2 is FQNEAQ (reference sequence). Trimming took 6 bases from V and 5 from J, leaving 19 bases between them. The length of the CDR3 is 15 residues. CDR3 sequence: CASSPTMDSTYGYTF. DNA of the CDR3: TGTGCCAGCAGTCCGACTATGGACAGCACTTATGGCTACACCTTC. The full variable domain, rest sourced from reference TRBV7-9 and TRBJ1-2, is DTGVSQNPRHKITKRGQNVTFRCDPISEHNRLYWYRQTLGQGPEFLTYFQNEAQLEKSRLLSDRFSAERPKGSFSTLEIQRTEQGDSAMYLCASSPTMDSTYGYTFGSGTRLTVV.

The chain has TRBV7-2 and TRBJ1-4; D uncertain. V was cut by 4 bases and J by 6 bases, with 9 bases left in between. The germline V gene has CDR1 SGHTA and CDR2 FQGNSA. The length of the CDR3 is 13 residues. The DNA for the CDR3 is TGTGCCAGCAGCTCGTCCGTGGATGAAAAACTGTTTTTT. The encoded protein is CASSSSVDEKLFF.

The CDR3 coding sequence is TGTGCCAGCAGCGCCTTCCCCCATGTCGGGGCCTTGGGTACTGAAGCTTTCTTT. This translates into CASSAFPHVGALGTEAFF. V gene TRBV9 combines with J gene TRBJ1-1; D is perhaps TRBD1 (5 bases). Germline values: CDR1 SGDLS, CDR2 YYNGEE. The CDR3 length is 18 residues. V lost 3 bases and J lost 5, with 26 bases in between.

The CDR3 DNA follows: TGTGCCTCACGGACTAGCGGGGGCTCCTACGAGCAGTACTTC. It encodes CASRTSGGSYEQYF. V gene TRBV10-3 combines with J gene TRBJ2-7, with 13 positions matching TRBD2. J lost 0 bases, V lost 11 bases, and 4 bases had no gene match. From germline, CDR1 is ENHRY and CDR2 SYGVKD. The length of the CDR3 is 14 residues.